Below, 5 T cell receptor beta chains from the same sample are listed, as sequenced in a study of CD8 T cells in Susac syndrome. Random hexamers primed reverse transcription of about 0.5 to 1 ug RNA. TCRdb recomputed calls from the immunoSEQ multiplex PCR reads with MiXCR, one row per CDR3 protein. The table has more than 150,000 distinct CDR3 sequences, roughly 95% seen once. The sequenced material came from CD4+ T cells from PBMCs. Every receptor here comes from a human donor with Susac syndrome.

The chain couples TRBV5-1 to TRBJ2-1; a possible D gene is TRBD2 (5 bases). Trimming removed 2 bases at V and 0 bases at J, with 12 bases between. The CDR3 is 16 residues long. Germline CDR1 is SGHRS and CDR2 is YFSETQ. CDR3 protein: CASSFKGLHSYNEQFF. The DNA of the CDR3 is TGCGCCAGCAGCTTTAAAGGACTCCACTCCTACAATGAGCAGTTCTTC.

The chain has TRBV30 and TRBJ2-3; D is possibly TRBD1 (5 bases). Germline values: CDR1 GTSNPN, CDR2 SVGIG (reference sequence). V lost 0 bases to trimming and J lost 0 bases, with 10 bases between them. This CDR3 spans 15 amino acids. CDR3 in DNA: TGTGCCTGGAGTGTTAGGGGTTCTAGCACAGATACGCAGTATTTT. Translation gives CAWSVRGSSTDTQYF.

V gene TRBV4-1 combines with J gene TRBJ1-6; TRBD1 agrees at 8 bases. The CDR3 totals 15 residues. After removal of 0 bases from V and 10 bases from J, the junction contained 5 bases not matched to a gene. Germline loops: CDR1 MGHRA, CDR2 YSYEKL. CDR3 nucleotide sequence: TGCGCCAGCAGCCAAGAACAGGGGGTGGGGTCACCCCTCCACTTT. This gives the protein CASSQEQGVGSPLHF.

CDR3 coding DNA: TGTGCCAGCAGCCTACAGGGGGGGGGCACTGAAGCTTTCTTT. Its protein product is CASSLQGGGTEAFF. J is TRBJ1-1 and V is TRBV9; 8 bases align to TRBD1. The V and J ends lost 4 bases and 4 bases, in that order; junction bases with no gene match: 6. Germline CDR1 SGDLS, CDR2 YYNGEE. The CDR3 sequence is 14 residues long.

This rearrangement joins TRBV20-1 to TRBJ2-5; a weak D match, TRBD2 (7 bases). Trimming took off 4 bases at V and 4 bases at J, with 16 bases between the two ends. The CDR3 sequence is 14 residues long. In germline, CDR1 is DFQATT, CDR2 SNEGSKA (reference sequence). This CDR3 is CSATRRGARETQYF. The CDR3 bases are TGCAGTGCTACCAGACGGGGGGCGAGAGAGACCCAGTACTTC.